Each of the 3 T cell receptor beta chains below was sequenced from the same sample in a study of memory CD4+ T cells and cytomegalovirus serostatus. Some clones are missing from TCRdb's copy, which holds only in-frame ones; the method was immunoSEQ multiplex PCR. The data hold roughly 48,000 clones, with around 83% observed a single time. The sort gate was single viable CD3+CD4+CD8-CD45RO+ cells for memory CD4+ T cells. Sample: memory CD4+ T cells from blood. The source is an adult in good health and CMV-seropositive.

This clone came up a few times. This chain links TRBV7-9 with TRBJ2-1, with 10 bases identical to TRBD1. Germline CDR1 is SEHNR and CDR2 is FQNEAQ (reference sequence). Trimming at V came to 5 bases and at J to 0 bases, leaving 4 bases not matched to a gene. There are 16 residues in the CDR3. This CDR3 is CASSPRQGASYNEQFF. In nucleotides, the CDR3 is TGTGCCAGCAGCCCCCGACAGGGGGCCTCCTACAATGAGCAGTTCTTC.

The chain joins TRBV9 to TRBJ2-5; D possibly corresponds to TRBD2 (6 bases). V dropped 3 bases and J dropped 1 base, with 10 bases sitting between them. CDR1 SGDLS and CDR2 YYNGEE come from the germline V gene. This CDR3 has 14 amino acids. The CDR3 bases are TGTGCCAGCAGCGGAGCGGGTTTCCAAGAGACCCAGTACTTC. This sequence encodes CASSGAGFQETQYF.

V and J are TRBV30 and TRBJ2-3, with 9 positions matching TRBD2. CDR1 is GTSNPN, CDR2 SVGIG, per germline (reference sequence). The CDR3 runs 13 residues. The CDR3 spells CGGTSRNTDTQYF. CDR3 nucleotides: TGTGGCGGGACTAGCAGAAACACAGATACGCAGTATTTT.